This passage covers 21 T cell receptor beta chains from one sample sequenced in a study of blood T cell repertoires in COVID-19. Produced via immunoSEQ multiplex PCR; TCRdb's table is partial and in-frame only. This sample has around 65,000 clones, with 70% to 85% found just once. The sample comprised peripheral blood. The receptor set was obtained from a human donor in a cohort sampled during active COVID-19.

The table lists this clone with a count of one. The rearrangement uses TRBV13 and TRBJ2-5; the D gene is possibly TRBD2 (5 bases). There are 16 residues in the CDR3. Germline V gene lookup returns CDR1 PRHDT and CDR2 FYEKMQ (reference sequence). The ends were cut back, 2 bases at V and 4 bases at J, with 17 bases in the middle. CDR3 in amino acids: CASSLLRGPGVETQYF. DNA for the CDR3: TGTGCCAGCAGCTTACTTAGAGGCCCCGGGGTAGAGACCCAGTACTTC.

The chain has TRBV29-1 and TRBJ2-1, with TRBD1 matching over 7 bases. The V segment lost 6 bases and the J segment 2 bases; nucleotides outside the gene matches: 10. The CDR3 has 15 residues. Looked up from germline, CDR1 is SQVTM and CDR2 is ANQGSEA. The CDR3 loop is CSVEPPQGAYNEQFF. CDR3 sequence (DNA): TGCAGCGTGGAGCCTCCCCAGGGGGCCTACAATGAGCAGTTCTTC.

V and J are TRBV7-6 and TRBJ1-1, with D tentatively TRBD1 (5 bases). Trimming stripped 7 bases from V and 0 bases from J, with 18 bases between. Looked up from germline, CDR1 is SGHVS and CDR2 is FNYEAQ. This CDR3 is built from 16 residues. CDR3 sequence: CASTPGGGGMNTEAFF. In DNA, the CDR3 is TGTGCCAGCACCCCGGGGGGGGGAGGAATGAACACTGAAGCTTTCTTT.

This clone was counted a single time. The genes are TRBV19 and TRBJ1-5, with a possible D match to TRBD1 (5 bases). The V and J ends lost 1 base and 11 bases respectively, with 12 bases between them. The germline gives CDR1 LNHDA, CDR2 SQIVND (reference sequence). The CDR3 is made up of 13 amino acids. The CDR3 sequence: CASSIVPRAAQHF. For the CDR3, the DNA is TGTGCCAGTAGTATAGTTCCCAGGGCGGCCCAGCATTTT.

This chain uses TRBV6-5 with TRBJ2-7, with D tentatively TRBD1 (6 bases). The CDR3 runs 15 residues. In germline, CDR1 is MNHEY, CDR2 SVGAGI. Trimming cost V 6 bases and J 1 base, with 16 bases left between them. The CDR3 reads CASSRLGALSYEQYF. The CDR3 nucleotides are TGTGCCAGCAGCAGACTGGGGGCTCTTTCCTACGAGCAGTACTTC.

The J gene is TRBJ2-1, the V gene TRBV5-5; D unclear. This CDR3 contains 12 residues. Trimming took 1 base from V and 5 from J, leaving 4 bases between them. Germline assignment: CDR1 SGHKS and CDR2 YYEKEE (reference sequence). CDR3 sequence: CASSLLDNEQFF. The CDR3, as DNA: TGTGCCAGCAGCTTGCTAGACAATGAGCAGTTCTTC.

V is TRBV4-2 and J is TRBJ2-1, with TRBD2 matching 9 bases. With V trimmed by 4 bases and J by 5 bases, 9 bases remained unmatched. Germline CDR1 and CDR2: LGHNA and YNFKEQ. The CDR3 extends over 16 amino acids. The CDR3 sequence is CASSRTRGGADNEQFF. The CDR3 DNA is TGTGCCAGCAGCCGCACTCGCGGGGGGGCTGACAATGAGCAGTTCTTC.

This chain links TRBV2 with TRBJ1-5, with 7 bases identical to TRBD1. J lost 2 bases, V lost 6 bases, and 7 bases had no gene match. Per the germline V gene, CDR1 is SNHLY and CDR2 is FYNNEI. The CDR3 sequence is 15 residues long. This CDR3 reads CASSWDSKGNQPQHF. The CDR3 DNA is TGTGCCAGCAGCTGGGACAGTAAGGGCAATCAGCCCCAGCATTTT.

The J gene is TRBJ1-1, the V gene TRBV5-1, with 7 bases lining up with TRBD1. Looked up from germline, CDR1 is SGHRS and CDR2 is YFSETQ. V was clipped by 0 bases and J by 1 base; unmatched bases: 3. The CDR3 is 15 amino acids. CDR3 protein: CASSLGQGPNTEAFF. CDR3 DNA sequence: TGCGCCAGCAGCTTGGGACAGGGTCCGAACACTGAAGCTTTCTTT.

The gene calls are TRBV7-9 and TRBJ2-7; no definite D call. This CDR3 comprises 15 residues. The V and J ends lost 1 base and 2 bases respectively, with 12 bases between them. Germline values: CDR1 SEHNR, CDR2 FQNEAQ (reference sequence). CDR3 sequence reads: CASSLVAGVAYEQYF. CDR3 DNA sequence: TGTGCCAGCAGCTTAGTTGCAGGCGTCGCCTACGAGCAGTACTTC.

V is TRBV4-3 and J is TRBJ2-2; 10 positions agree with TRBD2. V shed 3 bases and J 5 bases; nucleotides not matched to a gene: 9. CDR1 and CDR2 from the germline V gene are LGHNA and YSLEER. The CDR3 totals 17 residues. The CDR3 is CASSQGPSGGRTGELFF. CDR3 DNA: TGCGCCAGCAGCCAGGGCCCTAGCGGGGGACGAACCGGGGAGCTGTTTTTT.

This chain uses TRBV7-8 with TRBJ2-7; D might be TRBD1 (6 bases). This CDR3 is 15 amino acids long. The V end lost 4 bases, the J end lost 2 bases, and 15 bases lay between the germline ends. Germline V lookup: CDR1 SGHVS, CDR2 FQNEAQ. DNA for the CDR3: TGTGCCAGCAGCTCTGGGACACTAGAACCCTACGAGCAGTACTTC. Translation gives CASSSGTLEPYEQYF.

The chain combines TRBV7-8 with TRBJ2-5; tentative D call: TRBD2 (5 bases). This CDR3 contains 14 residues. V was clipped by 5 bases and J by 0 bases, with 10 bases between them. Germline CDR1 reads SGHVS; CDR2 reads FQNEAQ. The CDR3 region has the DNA TGTGCCAGCAGCCAACCCGGGAACCAAGAGACCCAGTACTTC. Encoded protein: CASSQPGNQETQYF.

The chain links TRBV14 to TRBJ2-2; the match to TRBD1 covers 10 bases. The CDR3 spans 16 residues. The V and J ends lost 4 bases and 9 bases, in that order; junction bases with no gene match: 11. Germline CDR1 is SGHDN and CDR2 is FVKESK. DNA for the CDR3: TGTGCCAGCAGCCGATCGGGACAGGGGTTTTTCCGGGAGCTGTTTTTT. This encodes CASSRSGQGFFRELFF. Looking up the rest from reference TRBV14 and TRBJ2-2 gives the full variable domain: EAGVTQFPSHSVIEKGQTVTLRCDPISGHDNLYWYRRVMGKEIKFLLHFVKESKQDESGMPNNRFLAERTGGTYSTLKVQPAELEDSGVYFCASSRSGQGFFRELFFGEGSRLTVL.

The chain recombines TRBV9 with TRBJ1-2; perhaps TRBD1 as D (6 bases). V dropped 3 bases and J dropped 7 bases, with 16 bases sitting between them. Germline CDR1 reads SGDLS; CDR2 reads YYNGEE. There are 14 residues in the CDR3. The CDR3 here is CASSAPAGDSGYTF. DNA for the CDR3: TGTGCCAGCAGCGCCCCGGCAGGGGATTCTGGCTACACCTTC.

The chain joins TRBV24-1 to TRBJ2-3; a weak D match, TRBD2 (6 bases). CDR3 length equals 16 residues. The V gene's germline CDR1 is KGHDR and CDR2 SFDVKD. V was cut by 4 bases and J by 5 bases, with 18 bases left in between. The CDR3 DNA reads TGTGCCACCAGTGAACCCGGGACTTCTCGAGGAGATACGCAGTATTTT. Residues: CATSEPGTSRGDTQYF.

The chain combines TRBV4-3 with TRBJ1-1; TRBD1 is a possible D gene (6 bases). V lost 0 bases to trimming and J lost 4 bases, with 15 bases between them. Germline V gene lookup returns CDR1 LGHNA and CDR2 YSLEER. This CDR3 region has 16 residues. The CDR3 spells CASSQDFGGLVTEAFF. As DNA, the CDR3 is TGCGCCAGCAGCCAAGATTTCGGGGGGCTCGTCACTGAAGCTTTCTTT.

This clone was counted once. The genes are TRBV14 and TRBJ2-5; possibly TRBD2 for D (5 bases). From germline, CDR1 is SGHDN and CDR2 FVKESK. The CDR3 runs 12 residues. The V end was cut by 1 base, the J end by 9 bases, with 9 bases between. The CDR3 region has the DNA TGTGCCAGCAGCCAAGTCCCTAGCCCCCAGTACTTC. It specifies CASSQVPSPQYF.

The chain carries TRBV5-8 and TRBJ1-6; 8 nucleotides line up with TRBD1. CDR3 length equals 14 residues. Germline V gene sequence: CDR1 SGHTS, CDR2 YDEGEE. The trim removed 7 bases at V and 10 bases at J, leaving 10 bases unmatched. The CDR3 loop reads CASGWDRRFSPLHF. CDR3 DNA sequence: TGTGCCAGCGGGTGGGACAGGAGATTCTCACCCCTCCACTTT.

CDR3 DNA: TGCGCCAGCAGCCAAGGAGGGACAGGCCTTAATTCACCCCTCCACTTT. It encodes CASSQGGTGLNSPLHF. The chain is built from TRBV4-3 and TRBJ1-6, with 8 bases aligning to TRBD1. V shed 1 base, J shed 6 bases, and the junction held 5 bases outside the gene matches. The germline V gene has CDR1 LGHNA and CDR2 YSLEER. This CDR3 region has 16 residues.

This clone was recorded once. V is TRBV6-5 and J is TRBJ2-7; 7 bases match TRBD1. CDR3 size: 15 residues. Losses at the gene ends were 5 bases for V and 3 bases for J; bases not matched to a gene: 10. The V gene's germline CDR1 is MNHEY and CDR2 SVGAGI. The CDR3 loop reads CASSMNRGSFYEQYF. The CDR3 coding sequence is TGTGCCAGCAGTATGAACAGGGGCTCCTTCTACGAGCAGTACTTC.